This T cell receptor beta chain stems from a study of spatial heterogeneity in lung cancer. CDR3 length equals 13 residues. Germline V gene lookup returns CDR1 SQVTM and CDR2 ANQGSEA. V was clipped by 4 bases and J by 0 bases, with 10 bases between them. Unique molecular identifiers tagged every individual TCR cDNA molecule. TCRdb re-analysed the 5' RACE reads in MiXCR, keeping a single row per CDR3 protein. The sample has more than 95,000 distinct CDR3 sequences, 12% seen once. This clonotype was recorded a few times. Time point meaning: blood at routine non-recurrence follow-up after resection. The study sequenced unsorted whole RNA from tumor, nontumor lung or frozen PBMC.

The TCR sequence derives from a male donor with early-stage non-small cell lung cancer. V and J are TRBV29-1 and TRBJ2-7; D is unclear. The sequencing used PBMCs, collected at follow-up. The CDR3 DNA sequence: TGCAGCGTTGTACTATTCCACTCCTACGAGCAGTACTTC. Translation: CSVVLFHSYEQYF.